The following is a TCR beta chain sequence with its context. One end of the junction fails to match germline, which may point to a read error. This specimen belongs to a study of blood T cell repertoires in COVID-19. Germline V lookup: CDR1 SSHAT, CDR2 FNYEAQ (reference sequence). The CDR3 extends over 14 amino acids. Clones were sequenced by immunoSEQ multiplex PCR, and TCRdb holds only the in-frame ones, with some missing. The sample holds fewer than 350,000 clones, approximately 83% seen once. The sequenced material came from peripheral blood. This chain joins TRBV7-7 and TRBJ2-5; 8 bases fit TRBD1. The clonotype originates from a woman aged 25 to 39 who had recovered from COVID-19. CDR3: CASSLDRAEETQYF. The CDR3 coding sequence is TGTGCTAGCAGCCTGGACAGGGCCGAAGAGACCCAGTACTTC. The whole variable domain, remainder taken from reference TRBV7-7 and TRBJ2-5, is GAGVSQSPRYKVTKRGQDVTLRCDPISSHATLYWYQQALGQGPEFLTYFNYEAQPDKSGLPSDRFSAERPEGSISTLTIQRTEQRDSAMYRCASSLDRAEETQYFGPGTRLLVL.